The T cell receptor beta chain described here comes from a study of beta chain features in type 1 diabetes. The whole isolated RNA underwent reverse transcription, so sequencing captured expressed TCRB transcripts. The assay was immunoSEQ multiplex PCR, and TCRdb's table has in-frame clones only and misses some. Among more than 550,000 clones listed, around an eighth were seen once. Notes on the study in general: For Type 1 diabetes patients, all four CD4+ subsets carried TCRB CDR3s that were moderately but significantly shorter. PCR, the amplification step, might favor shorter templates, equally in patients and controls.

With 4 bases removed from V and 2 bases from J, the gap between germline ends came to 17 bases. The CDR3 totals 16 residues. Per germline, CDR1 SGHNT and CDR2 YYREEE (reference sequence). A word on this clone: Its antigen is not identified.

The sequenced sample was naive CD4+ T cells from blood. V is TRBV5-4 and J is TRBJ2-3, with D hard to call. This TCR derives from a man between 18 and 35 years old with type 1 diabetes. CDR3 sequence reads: CASSPSASRVTDTQYF. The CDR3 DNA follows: TGTGCCAGCAGCCCTTCTGCTAGTAGGGTCACAGATACGCAGTATTTT.